These 17 T cell receptor beta chains were all obtained from the same sample, sequenced in a study of molecular identifiers for immune sequencing clone quantification (dated by TCRdb to 2016 to 2019). The library was produced with PCR. The listed sequencing device is Illumina HiSeq 4000. The public sequencing data were trimmed at Q25 with fastp and processed into clonotypes with MiXCR by TCRdb, which kept only in-frame beta chains. Each CDR3 protein appears once, grouped with its most common genes and DNA. The sample data list more than 250,000 distinct CDR3 sequences, and 20% to 25% of these were observed just once. The ten top clones hold 0.7% to 0.9% of the sample. Material for sequencing was naive CD8+ T cells from blood, with Jurkat cell RNA spiked in. The cell subset or site label, as the study defines it: FACS-sorted CD8+CD4-CCR7+CD45RA+ naive T cells. These TCRs come from a human donor in good health. Some libraries in this study had Jurkat cell RNA spiked in.

This clonotype was detected ten times or more. The V gene is TRBV28, the J gene TRBJ2-7, with 7 bases aligning to TRBD1. The CDR3 spans 16 residues. The J segment lost 3 bases and the V segment lost 6 bases, leaving 14 bases of the junction unmatched. The germline gives CDR1 MDHEN, CDR2 SYDVKM. The CDR3 DNA reads as TGTGCCAGCAGGGCTAGGGTTGACAGGGTGGACTACGAGCAGTACTTC. Translation: CASRARVDRVDYEQYF. Drawing the rest from reference TRBV28 and TRBJ2-7, the complete variable domain is DVKVTQSSRYLVKRTGEKVFLECVQDMDHENMFWYRQDPGLGLRLIYFSYDVKMKEKGDIPEGYSVSREKKERFSLILESASTNQTSMYLCASRARVDRVDYEQYFGPGTRLTVT.

On this clonotype: Possible read error: a much larger clone is one base away. The chain couples TRBV6-2 or TRBV6-3 to TRBJ1-5; D call uncertain. CDR3 length: 17 residues. Germline values: CDR1 MNHEY, CDR2 SVGEGT. The CDR3 reads CASSYPRLGDGKQLQHF. CDR3 DNA sequence: TGTGCCAGCAGTTACCCGCGGTTGGGCGACGGGAAACAGCTCCAGCATTTT.

Many counts were recorded for this clonotype. V and J are TRBV4-3 and TRBJ2-1; a possible D gene is TRBD1 (6 bases). This CDR3 has 16 amino acids. Trimming shortened V by 0 bases and J by 0 bases, and 9 bases separated the two germline ends. Germline CDR1 reads LGHNA; CDR2 reads YSLEER. As DNA, the CDR3 is TGCGCCAGCAGCCAAGATCAGGGGAGCTCCTACAATGAGCAGTTCTTC. Protein sequence: CASSQDQGSSYNEQFF.

Many counts were recorded for this clonotype. The chain uses TRBV9 and TRBJ2-5; no clear D. Looked up from germline, CDR1 is SGDLS and CDR2 is YYNGEE. Trimming left V 0 bases short and J 3 bases short, with 3 bases between. The CDR3 totals 12 residues. Here the CDR3 reads CASSVDKETQYF. CDR3 sequence (DNA): TGTGCCAGCAGCGTAGACAAAGAGACCCAGTACTTC.

This clonotype was seen many times. The V call is TRBV27, the J call TRBJ2-7; TRBD1 matches 8 bases. J gave up 3 bases and V 5 bases, and 9 bases lay outside the gene matches. Germline assignment: CDR1 MNHEY and CDR2 SMNVEV (reference sequence). This CDR3 spans 15 amino acids. The CDR3 nucleotides are TGTGCCAGCAGTCCCAACGGACAGGGTTTCTACGAGCAGTACTTC. Its protein is CASSPNGQGFYEQYF.

The sample holds many counts of this clonotype. Written as DNA, the CDR3 is TGTGCCAGCAGTTTTGGGTGGACAGGGGGATCGGTTGGCTACACCTTC. Translation: CASSFGWTGGSVGYTF. The rearrangement links TRBV27 to TRBJ1-2; 10 nucleotides line up with TRBD1. Germline CDR1 is MNHEY and CDR2 is SMNVEV (reference sequence). V shed 3 bases and J 7 bases; nucleotides not matched to a gene: 11. CDR3 length: 16 residues.

This clonotype has ten or more counts. The V and J genes are TRBV4-1 and TRBJ1-1; D ambiguous. This CDR3 has 13 amino acids. The ends were cut back, 1 base at V and 7 bases at J, with 10 bases in the middle. Germline values: CDR1 MGHRA, CDR2 YSYEKL. CDR3 in DNA: TGCGCCAGCAGCCAAGCACAACAGCTTGAAGCTTTCTTT. Protein product: CASSQAQQLEAFF.

Only a few counts were recorded for this clonotype. V usage is TRBV12-3 or TRBV12-4 and J usage is TRBJ1-5; D is perhaps TRBD1 (5 bases). Trimming cost V 3 bases and J 6 bases, with 9 bases left between them. The CDR3 has 13 residues. CDR3 nucleotide sequence: TGTGCCAGCAGTTTGACGGGGCGTCAGCCCCAGCATTTT. It codes for CASSLTGRQPQHF.

This clonotype was detected ten times or more. The chain joins TRBV7-9 to TRBJ2-2; D perhaps matches TRBD1 (6 bases). The CDR3 length is 16 residues. Germline lookup yields CDR1 SEHNR and CDR2 FQNEAQ (reference sequence). The V end was cut by 2 bases, the J end by 7 bases, with 17 bases between. The CDR3 nucleotides are TGTGCCAGCAGCTTACCCGGACAGCCCGGCGACGGGGAGCTGTTTTTT. Amino acid sequence: CASSLPGQPGDGELFF.

This clonotype was picked up many times. The V call is TRBV12-3 or TRBV12-4, the J call TRBJ2-2; 8 bases fit TRBD2. This CDR3 spans 16 amino acids. Germline trimming cut 5 bases from V and 4 bases from J; bases unmatched to any gene: 9. CDR3 amino acids: CASSPVGLAGTGELFF. CDR3 nucleotide sequence: TGTGCCAGCAGTCCGGTCGGCCTAGCGGGCACCGGGGAGCTGTTTTTT.

This chain links TRBV2 with TRBJ2-7; the match to TRBD1 covers 10 bases. CDR3 length equals 13 residues. Trimming took 8 bases from V and 2 from J; bases not matched to a gene: 3. Germline-derived CDR1 and CDR2 are SNHLY and FYNNEI. In DNA form, the CDR3 reads TGTGCCAGCGTTGGGACAGGGGCCTACGAGCAGTACTTC. Protein product: CASVGTGAYEQYF.

This clonotype was recorded at least ten times. V and J are TRBV28 and TRBJ2-3, with D possibly being TRBD1 or TRBD2 (5 bases each). The CDR3 length is 15 residues. Germline CDR1 and CDR2: MDHEN and SYDVKM. The V end was cut by 3 bases, the J end by 2 bases, with 12 bases between. The CDR3 DNA reads TGTGCCAGCAGTTTTAGGGGTAGCGTCACAGATACGCAGTATTTT. Its translation: CASSFRGSVTDTQYF.

The V call is TRBV5-8, the J call TRBJ1-1; D is ambiguous. The CDR3 runs to 15 residues. CDR1 is SGHTS and CDR2 is YDEGEE in the germline V gene. V lost 0 bases to trimming and J lost 1 base, with 10 bases between them. The CDR3 is CASSLVGSPNTEAFF. The CDR3 region has the DNA TGTGCCAGCAGCTTGGTTGGCAGCCCGAACACTGAAGCTTTCTTT.

On this clonotype: This could be a read error, since a much larger clone is one nucleotide away. The chain is built from TRBV29-1 and TRBJ2-7; D is possibly TRBD1 or TRBD2 (5 bases each). V lost 4 bases to trimming and J lost 3 bases, with 13 bases between them. The CDR3 extends over 13 amino acids. Germline CDR1 and CDR2: SQVTM and ANQGSEA. This CDR3 reads CSVVGARGYEQYF. The CDR3 coding sequence is TGCAGCGTTGTCGGGGCCCGGGGCTACGAGCAGTACTTC.

For this clonotype: A much larger clone differs from this one at a single base, so this may be a read error. CDR3 in DNA: TGTGCCAGCAGCCGGACAGGGGGCGAAGTGACCCAGTACTTC. Its protein product is CASSRTGGEVTQYF. The chain links TRBV28 to TRBJ2-5; 11 positions agree with TRBD1. This CDR3 comprises 14 residues. Germline trimming cut 6 bases from V and 7 bases from J; bases unmatched to any gene: 7. Germline V lookup: CDR1 MDHEN, CDR2 SYDVKM.

Turning to this clonotype: This could be a read error, since a much larger clone is one nucleotide away. This rearrangement joins TRBV5-1 to TRBJ2-3; the match to TRBD2 covers 7 bases. With 3 bases clipped from V and 3 bases from J, the junction kept 16 bases outside the gene matches. This CDR3 contains 18 residues. The germline V gene has CDR1 SGHRS and CDR2 YFSETQ. The CDR3, as DNA: TGCGCCAGCAGCTCGGGGTTGGTTGCGGGGGATACAACAGATACGCAGTATTTT. It translates to CASSSGLVAGDTTDTQYF.

In its sample, this clonotype was seen many times. The chain combines TRBV28 with TRBJ2-6; D gene unclear. The V gene's germline CDR1 is MDHEN and CDR2 SYDVKM. CDR3 length: 16 amino acids. The V end lost 3 bases, the J end lost 0 bases, and 9 bases lay between the germline ends. This CDR3 is CASSFPPGSGANVLTF. As DNA, the CDR3 is TGTGCCAGCAGTTTCCCCCCAGGCTCTGGGGCCAACGTCCTGACTTTC.